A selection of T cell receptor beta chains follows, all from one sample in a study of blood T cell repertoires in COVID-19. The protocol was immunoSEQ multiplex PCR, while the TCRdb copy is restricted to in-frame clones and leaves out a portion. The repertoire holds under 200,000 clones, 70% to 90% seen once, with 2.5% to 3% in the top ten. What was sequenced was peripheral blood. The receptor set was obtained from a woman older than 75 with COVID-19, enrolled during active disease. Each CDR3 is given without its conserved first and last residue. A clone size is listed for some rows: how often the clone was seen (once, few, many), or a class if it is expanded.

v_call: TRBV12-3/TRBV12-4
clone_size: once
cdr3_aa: ASSFLNTEAF

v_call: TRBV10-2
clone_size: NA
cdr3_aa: ASSERAGWYGYT

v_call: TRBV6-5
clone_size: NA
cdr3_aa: ASSYGTGWNTEAF

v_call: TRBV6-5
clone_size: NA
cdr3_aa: ASSYRGSGDEQY

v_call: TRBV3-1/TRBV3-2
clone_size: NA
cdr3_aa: ASSLQGAGELF

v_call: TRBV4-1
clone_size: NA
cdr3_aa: ASSKPGGGQRNEQF

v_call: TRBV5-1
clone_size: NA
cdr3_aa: ASSRDSATGELF

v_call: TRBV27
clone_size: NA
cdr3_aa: ASSSVAGVKNEQF

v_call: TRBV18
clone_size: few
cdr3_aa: ASSLTGGDTEAF

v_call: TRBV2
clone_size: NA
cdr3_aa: ASRDPPTGFTEAF

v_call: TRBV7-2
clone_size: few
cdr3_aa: ASSFAFGGPEAF

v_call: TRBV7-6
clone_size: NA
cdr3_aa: ASSLLPPDSFNEQF

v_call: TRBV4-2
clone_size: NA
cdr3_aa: ASRSAPSYEQY

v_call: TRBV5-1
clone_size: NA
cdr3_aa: ASSLEGARETQY

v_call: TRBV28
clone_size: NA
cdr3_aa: ASGLAGGPKEQF

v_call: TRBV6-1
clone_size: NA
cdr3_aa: ASKVRGSTGELF

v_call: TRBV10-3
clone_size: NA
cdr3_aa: AISGTGQVLEAF

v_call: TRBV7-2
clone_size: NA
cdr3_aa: ASNWDNYGNQPQH

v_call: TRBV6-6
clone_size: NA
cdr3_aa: ASRRVAGVYNEQF

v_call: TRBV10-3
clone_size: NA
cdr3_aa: AIGTPGQMSGYEQY

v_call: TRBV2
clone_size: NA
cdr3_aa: ASRPDSYGYT

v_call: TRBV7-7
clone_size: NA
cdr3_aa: ASSPTLAGGNEQF

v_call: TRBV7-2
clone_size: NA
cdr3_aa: ASTLRRGANTGELF

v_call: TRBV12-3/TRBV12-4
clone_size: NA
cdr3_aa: ASRDRGYGYT

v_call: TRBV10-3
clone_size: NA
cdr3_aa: AIRPGQNTGELF

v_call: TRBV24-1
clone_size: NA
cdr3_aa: ATSDSGTGNEKLF

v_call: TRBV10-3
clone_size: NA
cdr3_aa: AISGYRGRADTQY

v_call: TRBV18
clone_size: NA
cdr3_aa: ASSEGQGYLAGDDNEQF

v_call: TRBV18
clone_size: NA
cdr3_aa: ASSPGTGETDTQY

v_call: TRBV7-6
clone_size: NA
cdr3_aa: ASSPRGVTMNTEAF